Each of the 8 T cell receptor beta chains below was sequenced from the same sample in a study of CD8 T cells in Susac syndrome. An amount of RNA that ranged from roughly 0.5 to 1 ug was reverse transcribed with random hexamers. TCRdb used MiXCR to reprocess the immunoSEQ multiplex PCR reads, holding one entry per CDR3 protein. Of 250,000 to 350,000 distinct CDR3 sequences detected, around 83% appear once; the ten largest clones hold over 0.09%. The material sequenced was CD8+ T cells from PBMCs. These TCRs come from a human donor with multiple sclerosis.

This clonotype was detected only a few times. The chain carries TRBV6-2 or TRBV6-3 and TRBJ2-1; D remains ambiguous. V gave up 4 bases and J gave up 6 bases, with 13 bases separating them. Germline lookup yields CDR1 MNHEY and CDR2 SVGEGT. The CDR3 length is 14 residues. The CDR3, as DNA: TGTGCCAGCAGTTTTGCCCCTTCCATCAATGAGCAGTTCTTC. It specifies CASSFAPSINEQFF.

In this sample, this clonotype turned up a few times. The rearrangement joins TRBV6-1 to TRBJ1-2, with 8 bases aligning to TRBD1. CDR1 and CDR2 (germline): MNHNS, SASEGT. The CDR3 sequence is 11 residues long. V trimming: 8 bases; J trimming: 5 bases; junction bases outside the gene matches: 1. The CDR3 spells CASGQGYGYTF. Written as DNA, the CDR3 is TGTGCCAGCGGACAGGGTTATGGCTACACCTTC.

The V and J genes are TRBV9 and TRBJ2-3; D is uncertain. CDR3 length equals 13 residues. V lost 1 base and J lost 5, with 8 bases in between. Looked up from germline, CDR1 is SGDLS and CDR2 is YYNGEE. The CDR3 is CASSVSKVDTQYF. CDR3 DNA: TGTGCCAGCAGCGTAAGCAAGGTAGATACGCAGTATTTT.

V usage is TRBV29-1 and J usage is TRBJ1-5; 10 bases align to TRBD1. This CDR3 spans 14 amino acids. Germline assignment: CDR1 SQVTM and CDR2 ANQGSEA. Trimming took 6 bases from V and 2 from J; bases not matched to a gene: 4. CDR3 DNA: TGCAGCGTCCCCGGGACAGGGGGCAATCAGCCCCAGCATTTT. Translation gives CSVPGTGGNQPQHF.

The rearrangement joins TRBV4-1 to TRBJ2-2; D is unresolved. Germline CDR1 is MGHRA and CDR2 is YSYEKL. This CDR3 contains 13 residues. V lost 0 bases, J lost 7 bases, and 6 bases lay in between. The CDR3 spells CASSQDGVGELFF. CDR3 nucleotides: TGCGCCAGCAGCCAAGATGGGGTCGGGGAGCTGTTTTTT.

The chain has TRBV27 and TRBJ2-7; 14 nucleotides match TRBD2. The CDR3 is 14 residues long. CDR1 and CDR2 from the germline V gene are MNHEY and SMNVEV (reference sequence). The J segment lost 6 bases and the V segment lost 8 bases, leaving 6 bases of the junction unmatched. Here the CDR3 DNA reads TGTGCCAGCCTTGGGACTAGCGGGAGAGGCGAGCAGTACTTC. Encoded protein: CASLGTSGRGEQYF.

This clonotype was observed a single time. This chain connects TRBV24-1 to TRBJ2-5; D not resolved. V gave up 1 base and J gave up 4 bases, with 6 bases separating them. The CDR3 runs 13 residues. Looked up from germline, CDR1 is KGHDR and CDR2 is SFDVKD. CDR3 nucleotides: TGTGCCACCAGTGATTTAAGGACAGAGACCCAGTACTTC. Translated, it gives CATSDLRTETQYF.

The rearrangement joins TRBV30 to TRBJ1-1; possibly TRBD1 for D (6 bases). This CDR3 contains 12 residues. CDR1 is GTSNPN, CDR2 SVGIG, per germline (reference sequence). Trimming pared 8 bases from V and 12 bases from J, leaving 22 bases between. CDR3 sequence (DNA): TGTGCCCGACAGGAGCGTGGAATTGTGCCTTTCTTT. Protein: CARQERGIVPFF.